What follows are 11 T cell receptor beta chains derived from one specimen sequenced in a study of radiotherapy plus CTLA-4 blockade in lung cancer. TCRdb's copy holds only in-frame clones and misses some; the assay was immunoSEQ multiplex PCR. The sample records 85,000 to 100,000 clones, more than 85% being singletons. Source: peripheral blood, taken from a patient treated with radiotherapy plus ipilimumab. The receptors were gathered from a human donor with non-small cell lung cancer that progressed on radiotherapy plus ipilimumab.

The chain links TRBV4-3 to TRBJ2-1; TRBD1 matches at 8 bases. CDR1 is LGHNA and CDR2 is YSLEER in the germline V gene. CDR3 length: 14 amino acids. V lost 8 bases to trimming and J lost 4 bases; unmatched junction nucleotides: 7. This chain's CDR3 is CASGWTGRYNEQFF. The CDR3 DNA sequence: TGCGCCAGCGGCTGGACAGGGAGGTACAATGAGCAGTTCTTC.

The chain is built from TRBV2 and TRBJ2-7; no definite D call. From germline, CDR1 is SNHLY and CDR2 FYNNEI. V was pared by 6 bases and J by 3 bases, with 12 bases between. This CDR3 has 13 amino acids. The CDR3 DNA sequence: TGTGCCAGCAGGGGGATGAAGATCTACGAGCAGTACTTC. Amino acids: CASRGMKIYEQYF.

This rearrangement joins TRBV19 to TRBJ2-7, with D possibly being TRBD1 or TRBD2 (5 bases each). Germline lookup yields CDR1 LNHDA and CDR2 SQIVND (reference sequence). The V gene lost 0 bases and the J gene lost 5 bases, with 11 bases spanning the gap. This CDR3 comprises 14 residues. The CDR3 coding sequence is TGTGCCAGTAGTATAGATCGGGGCAGTAACGAGCAGTACTTC. Translated: CASSIDRGSNEQYF.

This rearrangement joins TRBV6-5 to TRBJ2-2; 8 bases are a match to TRBD1. With 4 bases clipped from V and 11 bases from J, the junction kept 6 bases outside the gene matches. The CDR3 loop spans 13 amino acids. Germline V gene data show CDR1 as MNHEY and CDR2 as SVGAGI. The CDR3 DNA sequence: TGTGCCAGCAGTTTTCGGACAGGGACCGAGCTGTTTTTT. It codes for CASSFRTGTELFF.

This clone came up a few times. J is TRBJ1-2 and V is TRBV6-1; possibly TRBD1 for D (5 bases). V lost 5 bases, J lost 0 bases, and 19 bases lay in between. The length of the CDR3 is 17 residues. CDR1 and CDR2 (germline): MNHNS, SASEGT. Here the CDR3 reads CASSQDPGPRSNYGYTF. CDR3 DNA sequence: TGTGCCAGCAGTCAAGACCCGGGACCTAGATCTAACTATGGCTACACCTTC.

Only a few counts were recorded for this clone. The chain has TRBV7-9 and TRBJ2-5; no firm D call. CDR3 length equals 13 residues. Per germline, CDR1 SEHNR and CDR2 FQNEAQ (reference sequence). Between the trimmed V and J ends, which lost 4 bases and 1 base, there was a span of 7 bases. The CDR3 loop reads CASSWDSQETQYF. In DNA, the CDR3 is TGTGCCAGCAGCTGGGATTCCCAAGAGACCCAGTACTTC.

The chain combines TRBV29-1 with TRBJ2-1; D not certain. CDR3 size: 11 residues. Germline V gene lookup returns CDR1 SQVTM and CDR2 ANQGSEA. Trimming removed 4 bases at V and 4 bases at J, with 5 bases between. Here the CDR3 DNA reads TGCAGCGTTGTTTTGTACAATGAGCAGTTCTTC. Its protein is CSVVLYNEQFF.

The chain links TRBV14 to TRBJ2-7; TRBD1 matches at 10 bases. Germline CDR1 reads SGHDN; CDR2 reads FVKESK. Losses at the gene ends were 4 bases for V and 11 bases for J; bases not matched to a gene: 5. CDR3 length: 12 residues. The CDR3 loop is CASSPTGTGEYF. CDR3 bases: TGTGCCAGCAGCCCTACCGGGACAGGGGAGTACTTC.

This sequence joins TRBV5-1 and TRBJ1-5; TRBD1 aligns across 7 bases. The CDR3 is 15 residues long. Trimming removed 4 bases from V and 0 bases from J; junction bases left unmatched: 4. The germline V gene has CDR1 SGHRS and CDR2 YFSETQ. CDR3 in DNA: TGCGCCAGCAGCCCCGGACAGGATAGCAATCAGCCCCAGCATTTT. Its translation is CASSPGQDSNQPQHF.

The V gene is TRBV29-1, the J gene TRBJ2-7; the match to TRBD2 covers 8 bases. The CDR3 covers 13 residues. Losses at the gene ends were 1 base for V and 5 bases for J; bases not matched to a gene: 4. The germline V gene has CDR1 SQVTM and CDR2 ANQGSEA. CDR3 protein: CSVEGGLGHEQYF. In nucleotides, the CDR3 is TGCAGCGTTGAAGGGGGACTAGGCCACGAGCAGTACTTC.

The rearrangement uses TRBV16 and TRBJ1-1; weak D call: TRBD1 (5 bases). Germline V CDR1 and CDR2: KGHSY, FQNENV. CDR3 length: 14 amino acids. V lost 3 bases and J 1 base, leaving 9 bases between the germline ends. DNA of the CDR3: TGTGCCAGCAGCCAGTCGAGGGGGAACACTGAAGCTTTCTTT. Translating gives CASSQSRGNTEAFF.